Listed here is a single TCR beta chain. Its specificity is not known. Only in-frame clones appear in the TCRdb table, and some are missing; sequencing was by immunoSEQ multiplex PCR. This sample has 25,000 to 30,000 clones, with approximately 85% found just once. The CDR3 length is 16 residues. Trimming took 0 bases from V and 8 from J, leaving 17 bases between them. Germline loops: CDR1 SGDLS, CDR2 YYNGEE. The data stem from a study of tumor-infiltrating lymphocytes in localized non-small cell lung cancer. Points from the study as a whole: Tumor T-cell fraction was not associated with recurrence-free survival.

Sequencing used lung tumor tissue. The receptor was derived from a human donor with non-small cell lung cancer. The chain is built from TRBV9 and TRBJ1-4; D might be TRBD1 (6 bases). CDR3 coding DNA: TGTGCCAGCAGCGTAGACGGGGGGGGCGCATCCGAAAAACTGTTTTTT. It codes for CASSVDGGGASEKLFF.